These 20 T cell receptor beta chains were sequenced from one sample in a study of Ad26.COV2.S vaccination and SARS-CoV-2 variants. Treatment meaning: roughly 20 received Ad26.COV2.S at low or high dose, single or two shots; roughly five received placebo; per-sample allocation not given. Collection of the samples took place on day 63 after the first injection of vaccine or placebo. Using immunoSEQ multiplex PCR, the repertoire was profiled, and TCRdb retains in-frame clones only, with some absent. The sample lists some 480,000 clones, around 85% occurring once. Sequenced here: peripheral blood, sampled in a trial of Ad26.COV2.S vaccine versus placebo. The receptor source for this set is a person aged 18 to 65 who received the Ad26.COV2.S COVID-19 vaccine or a placebo.

The chain employs TRBV9 and TRBJ2-7, with D possibly TRBD1 on 5 matching bases. V lost 4 bases and J 7 bases, leaving 9 bases between the germline ends. From germline, CDR1 is SGDLS and CDR2 YYNGEE. This CDR3 has 11 residues. CDR3 residues: CASSPPGEQYF. The CDR3 coding sequence is TGTGCCAGCAGCCCCCCAGGGGAGCAGTACTTC.

This chain connects TRBV28 to TRBJ1-2; 7 bases line up with TRBD1. From germline, CDR1 is MDHEN and CDR2 SYDVKM. J was trimmed by 1 base and V by 5 bases; bases with no gene match: 1. The CDR3 spans 13 residues. CDR3 residues: CASSDRVNYGYTF. As DNA, the CDR3 is TGTGCCAGCAGTGACAGGGTTAACTATGGCTACACCTTC.

This clone was observed a single time. This chain joins TRBV18 and TRBJ2-7; the match to TRBD2 covers 7 bases. Germline assignment: CDR1 KGHSH and CDR2 LQKENI. The CDR3 length is 13 residues. With 1 base clipped from V and 7 bases from J, the junction kept 4 bases outside the gene matches. CDR3 nucleotide sequence: TGTGCCAGCTCACCACAGCCGGGAGGAGAGCAGTACTTC. Translating gives CASSPQPGGEQYF.

This chain connects TRBV11-2 to TRBJ2-7; D gene uncertain. This CDR3 comprises 13 residues. Germline-derived CDR1 and CDR2 are SGHAT and FQNNGV. The ends were cut back, 1 base at V and 4 bases at J, with 8 bases in the middle. The CDR3 DNA follows: TGTGCCAGCAGCTTAGGATCCGGGTACGAGCAGTACTTC. It translates to CASSLGSGYEQYF. The whole variable domain, remainder taken from reference TRBV11-2 and TRBJ2-7, is EAGVAQSPRYKIIEKRQSVAFWCNPISGHATLYWYQQILGQGPKLLIQFQNNGVVDDSQLPKDRFSAERLKGVDSTLKIQPAKLEDSAVYLCASSLGSGYEQYFGPGTRLTVT.

CDR3 sequence reads: CASISPGGPFSQHF. Here the CDR3 DNA reads TGTGCCAGTATTTCACCAGGGGGCCCTTTTTCCCAGCATTTT. The chain is built from TRBV19 and TRBJ1-5, with 8 bases lining up with TRBD1. Germline CDR1 LNHDA, CDR2 SQIVND (reference sequence). V lost 7 bases to trimming and J lost 11 bases; unmatched junction nucleotides: 13. The CDR3 loop spans 14 amino acids.

This chain connects TRBV7-2 to TRBJ2-7, with D possibly TRBD1 on 6 matching bases. CDR3 length: 14 residues. Per germline, CDR1 SGHTA and CDR2 FQGNSA. V lost 4 bases and J 3 bases, leaving 13 bases between the germline ends. CDR3 coding DNA: TGTGCCAGCAGCTACTTAAACAGGGACTACGAGCAGTACTTC. Its translation is CASSYLNRDYEQYF. The entire variable domain, with the rest obtained from reference TRBV7-2 and TRBJ2-7, is as follows: GAGVSQSPSNKVTEKGKDVELRCDPISGHTALYWYRQSLGQGLEFLIYFQGNSAPDKSGLPSDRFSAERTGGSVSTLTIQRTQQEDSAVYLCASSYLNRDYEQYFGPGTRLTVT.

The chain links TRBV6-2 or TRBV6-3 to TRBJ1-5; maybe TRBD1 (5 bases). CDR1 is MNHEY and CDR2 is SVGEGT in the germline V gene. V lost 6 bases to trimming and J lost 0 bases, with 12 bases between them. The CDR3 covers 15 residues. Here the CDR3 DNA reads TGTGCCAGCAGCCTCGGGACGGTTAGCAATCAGCCCCAGCATTTT. Translating gives CASSLGTVSNQPQHF.

The chain is built from TRBV5-4 and TRBJ1-2, with D maybe TRBD1 (5 bases). CDR3 length: 15 residues. Germline loops: CDR1 SGHNT, CDR2 YYREEE (reference sequence). The V end lost 0 bases, the J end lost 2 bases, and 11 bases lay between the germline ends. The CDR3 DNA follows: TGTGCCAGCAGCTTGGGCGTCGACAGAAACTATGGCTACACCTTC. Translation: CASSLGVDRNYGYTF.

V gene TRBV27 combines with J gene TRBJ1-5, with 7 bases matching TRBD1. The trim removed 7 bases at V and 5 bases at J, leaving 5 bases unmatched. There are 13 residues in the CDR3. Germline V CDR1 and CDR2: MNHEY, SMNVEV (reference sequence). The CDR3 sequence is CASKGTADQPQHF. In nucleotides, the CDR3 is TGTGCCAGCAAAGGGACAGCCGATCAGCCCCAGCATTTT.

The CDR3 protein is CASLGWGHTEAFF. CDR3 DNA: TGTGCCAGCCTAGGTTGGGGGCACACTGAAGCTTTCTTT. The chain employs TRBV3-1 (or the pseudogene TRBV3-2) and TRBJ1-1; D possibly corresponds to TRBD1 (6 bases). The germline CDR1 and CDR2 sequences are LGHDT and YNNKEL (reference sequence). The CDR3 is 13 residues long. Trimming took 8 bases from V and 3 from J, leaving 13 bases between them.

This clone showed up just a few times. The chain employs TRBV7-9 and TRBJ1-3; D is undetermined. Germline CDR1 reads SEHNR; CDR2 reads FQNEAQ (reference sequence). The CDR3 contains 14 residues. V lost 1 base and J lost 6, with 10 bases in between. The CDR3 nucleotides are TGTGCCAGCAGCTTAGTCCCGTCCGCAAACACCATATATTTT. Translating gives CASSLVPSANTIYF.

The chain links TRBV10-3 to TRBJ2-7, with D maybe TRBD1 (6 bases). V was pared by 0 bases and J by 1 base, with 10 bases between. Germline-derived CDR1 and CDR2 are ENHRY and SYGVKD. The CDR3 has 15 residues. The CDR3 spells CAISESLGGSYEQYF. CDR3 bases: TGTGCCATCAGTGAGTCCCTAGGGGGTTCCTACGAGCAGTACTTC.

V is TRBV12-3 or TRBV12-4 and J is TRBJ2-7, with unresolved D. V was clipped by 3 bases and J by 5 bases, with 11 bases between them. The CDR3 length is 13 residues. The CDR3 is CASSLMLGHEQYF. The DNA for the CDR3 is TGTGCCAGCAGTTTGATGCTTGGCCACGAGCAGTACTTC.

The genes are TRBV6-1 and TRBJ2-7; TRBD2 aligns across 7 bases. Germline V gene lookup returns CDR1 MNHNS and CDR2 SASEGT. The CDR3 extends over 13 amino acids. V lost 0 bases, J lost 8 bases, and 4 bases stayed unmatched. This CDR3 reads CASSEAGGFQQYF. CDR3 DNA sequence: TGTGCCAGCAGTGAAGCGGGGGGGTTCCAGCAGTACTTC.

The chain joins TRBV6-2 or TRBV6-3 to TRBJ2-7; TRBD2 matches 14 bases. CDR1 MNHEY and CDR2 SVGEGT come from the germline V gene. Losses at the gene ends were 7 bases for V and 7 bases for J; bases not matched to a gene: 9. The CDR3 has 15 residues. CDR3 in amino acids: CASIPGLAGDREQYF. The DNA for the CDR3 is TGTGCCAGCATCCCGGGACTAGCGGGAGATCGGGAGCAGTACTTC.

This clone is a singleton in its sample. The genes are TRBV30 and TRBJ2-7, with TRBD1 matching 7 bases. With 7 bases clipped from V and 0 bases from J, the junction kept 6 bases outside the gene matches. CDR3 length equals 13 residues. Germline V gene sequence: CDR1 GTSNPN, CDR2 SVGIG (reference sequence). CDR3 sequence (DNA): TGTGCCTCCTCGGGACAGAACTCCTACGAGCAGTACTTC. It codes for CASSGQNSYEQYF.

The chain recombines TRBV3-1 (or the pseudogene TRBV3-2) with TRBJ1-5; no definite D call. This CDR3 has 13 amino acids. Germline CDR1 LGHDT, CDR2 YNNKEL (reference sequence). V lost 1 base, J lost 6 bases, and 7 bases lay in between. The CDR3 DNA is TGTGCCAGCAGCCAAGCCCCTTCTCAGCCCCAGCATTTT. This gives the protein CASSQAPSQPQHF.

The CDR3 coding sequence is TGTGCCAGCAGACCAACAGGGCAGGACGGCTACACCTTC. This codes for CASRPTGQDGYTF. The gene calls are TRBV28 and TRBJ1-2, with D possibly matching TRBD1 (6 bases). Trimming cost V 6 bases and J 8 bases, with 16 bases left between them. The CDR3 covers 13 residues. CDR1 is MDHEN, CDR2 SYDVKM, per germline.

J is TRBJ2-7 and V is TRBV28; D unresolved. V was cut by 5 bases and J by 1 base, with 9 bases left in between. Germline V gene data show CDR1 as MDHEN and CDR2 as SYDVKM. The CDR3 totals 13 residues. CDR3 residues: CASSVPGSYEQYF. Written as DNA, the CDR3 is TGTGCCAGCAGTGTCCCCGGATCCTACGAGCAGTACTTC.

The chain is built from TRBV9 and TRBJ1-1; D possibly corresponds to TRBD1 (5 bases). Trimming removed 3 bases at V and 6 bases at J, with 15 bases between. Germline CDR1 reads SGDLS; CDR2 reads YYNGEE. The CDR3 extends over 14 amino acids. The CDR3 coding sequence is TGTGCCAGCAGCGGCAGGGAGTTGGAAGCTGAAGCTTTCTTT. Translating it yields CASSGRELEAEAFF.